Each of the 14 T cell receptor beta chains below was sequenced from the same sample in a study of cytomegalovirus exposure and HLA in healthy donors. PCR used 60 Vbeta primers and 13 Jbeta primers. Data came from immunoSEQ multiplex PCR; TCRdb stores just in-frame clones and leaves some out. The sample includes about 37,000 clones, around 81% of them seen just once. The sequenced sample was PBMCs. The receptor source for this set is a woman in her 40s in good health and CMV-seronegative.

As concerns this clone: Other DNA variants within this sample encode the same CDR3. The rearrangement joins TRBV29-1 to TRBJ2-3; no firm D call. This CDR3 is built from 14 residues. Germline assignment: CDR1 SQVTM and CDR2 ANQGSEA. The V gene lost 7 bases and the J gene lost 1 base, with 15 bases spanning the gap. CDR3: CSARDGPRTDTQYF. In DNA, the CDR3 is TGCAGCGCCCGAGATGGGCCACGCACAGATACGCAGTATTTT.

The rearrangement links TRBV7-3 to TRBJ2-2; D unclear. Trimming pared 3 bases from V and 4 bases from J, leaving 9 bases between. This CDR3 has 14 amino acids. Germline V gene data show CDR1 as SGHTA and CDR2 as FQGTGA. The CDR3 sequence: CASSFGSGTGELFF. For the CDR3, the DNA is TGTGCCAGCAGCTTCGGTAGTGGCACCGGGGAGCTGTTTTTT.

In its sample, this clone was seen a few times. V gene TRBV6-5 combines with J gene TRBJ1-1; 7 bases match TRBD1. CDR1 MNHEY and CDR2 SVGAGI come from the germline V gene. The length of the CDR3 is 15 residues. V lost 4 bases to trimming and J lost 4 bases; unmatched junction nucleotides: 9. The CDR3 here is CASSLTGTYVTEAFF. The DNA of the CDR3 is TGTGCCAGCAGTTTGACAGGGACCTACGTCACTGAAGCTTTCTTT.

This clone was seen more than once but under ten times. The CDR3 reads CASGLVSGDRGSVRTGELFF. CDR3 coding DNA: TGTGCTAGTGGTTTGGTCTCGGGGGATCGGGGTTCAGTCCGGACCGGGGAGCTGTTTTTT. This sequence joins TRBV12-5 and TRBJ2-2, with D tentatively TRBD2 (6 bases). Germline loops: CDR1 LGHNT, CDR2 FRNRAP. This CDR3 region has 20 residues. Trimming took off 0 bases at V and 5 bases at J, with 25 bases between the two ends.

This clone was detected only once. J is TRBJ1-2 and V is TRBV10-2; the D is unclear. Between the trimmed V and J ends, which lost 0 bases and 8 bases, there was a span of 13 bases. The CDR3 is 14 amino acids. The germline CDR1 and CDR2 sequences are WSHSY and SAAADI. The CDR3 sequence is CASSESVEGRGYTF. The CDR3 bases are TGCGCCAGCAGTGAGTCGGTGGAGGGTAGAGGCTACACCTTC.

The chain has TRBV11-2 and TRBJ1-1, with 10 bases matching TRBD1. Germline V CDR1 and CDR2: SGHAT, FQNNGV. The CDR3 has 15 residues. V gave up 5 bases and J gave up 0 bases; unmatched junction bases: 3. The CDR3 loop reads CASSVGTGVNTEAFF. The CDR3 DNA sequence: TGTGCCAGCAGCGTAGGGACAGGGGTGAACACTGAAGCTTTCTTT.

The chain has TRBV6-5 and TRBJ1-5; possibly TRBD1 for D (6 bases). The germline CDR1 and CDR2 sequences are MNHEY and SVGAGI. The V end lost 2 bases, the J end lost 3 bases, and 8 bases lay between the germline ends. This CDR3 spans 14 amino acids. CDR3 loop: CASSYTGFNQPQHF. The CDR3 nucleotides read TGTGCCAGCAGTTACACAGGGTTCAATCAGCCCCAGCATTTT.

V usage is TRBV5-6 and J usage is TRBJ1-2; D not resolved. Trimming pared 1 base from V and 4 bases from J, leaving 8 bases between. The CDR3 spans 13 residues. Germline V gene sequence: CDR1 SGHDT, CDR2 YYEEEE. CDR3 sequence reads: CASSLSAFYGYTF. CDR3 nucleotides: TGTGCCAGCAGCTTGAGCGCGTTCTATGGCTACACCTTC.

The chain employs TRBV6-1 and TRBJ1-1; 8 bases are a match to TRBD1. Trimming cost V 5 bases and J 1 base; bases outside gene matches: 6. CDR3 length: 15 amino acids. CDR1 is MNHNS, CDR2 SASEGT, per germline. The CDR3 nucleotides read TGTGCCAGCAGTACTCGGACAGGGCCGAACACTGAAGCTTTCTTT. It encodes CASSTRTGPNTEAFF.

This rearrangement joins TRBV28 to TRBJ1-5; D possibly corresponds to TRBD1 (6 bases). The germline V gene encodes CDR1 MDHEN and CDR2 SYDVKM. With 6 bases removed from V and 9 bases from J, the gap between germline ends came to 15 bases. The CDR3 runs 13 residues. CDR3 coding DNA: TGTGCCAGCAGGACGACAGGTCCCAGGCCCCAGCATTTT. Translated, it gives CASRTTGPRPQHF.

This clone showed up just a few times. The chain links TRBV6-5 to TRBJ1-6, with TRBD1 identical over 7 bases. The CDR3 is 15 residues long. The J segment lost 9 bases and the V segment lost 0 bases, leaving 5 bases of the junction unmatched. Per germline, CDR1 MNHEY and CDR2 SVGAGI. DNA of the CDR3: TGTGCCAGCAGTTACTCAGACAGGGTCCGTTCACCCCTCCACTTT. This gives the protein CASSYSDRVRSPLHF.

The V gene is TRBV5-4, the J gene TRBJ2-1; the match to TRBD2 covers 9 bases. Germline values: CDR1 SGHNT, CDR2 YYREEE (reference sequence). Trimming took 0 bases from V and 6 from J; bases not matched to a gene: 4. The CDR3 runs 15 residues. The CDR3 DNA reads TGTGCCAGCAGCTTGGGAGGCGGGGGGGCCAATGAGCAGTTCTTC. Its protein product is CASSLGGGGANEQFF.

This chain links TRBV5-1 with TRBJ2-3; D not resolved. This CDR3 is 15 amino acids long. V dropped 6 bases and J dropped 0 bases, with 14 bases sitting between them. In germline, CDR1 is SGHRS, CDR2 YFSETQ. As DNA, the CDR3 is TGCGCCAGCACAACAGACCTTTATAGCACAGATACGCAGTATTTT. Protein: CASTTDLYSTDTQYF.

V gene TRBV6-5 combines with J gene TRBJ2-3, with 8 bases fitting TRBD2. The junction had 13 bases not matched to a gene; V was cut back by 6 bases and J by 8 bases. CDR1 and CDR2 (germline): MNHEY, SVGAGI. This CDR3 has 15 residues. CDR3 region: CASRSPGGPFPTQYF. CDR3 nucleotides: TGTGCCAGCAGATCGCCGGGGGGGCCGTTTCCTACGCAGTATTTT.